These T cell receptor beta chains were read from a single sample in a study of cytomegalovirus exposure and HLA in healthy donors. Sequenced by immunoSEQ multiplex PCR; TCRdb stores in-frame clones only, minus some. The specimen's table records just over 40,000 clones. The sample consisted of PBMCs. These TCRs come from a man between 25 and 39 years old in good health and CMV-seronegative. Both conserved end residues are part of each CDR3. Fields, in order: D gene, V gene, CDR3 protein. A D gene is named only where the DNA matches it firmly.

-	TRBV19	CASSPSRDYEQYF
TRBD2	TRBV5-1	CASSITSGLDTQYF
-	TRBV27	CASSPLRTVYEQYF
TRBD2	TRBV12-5	CASGFSGLAGFLSGANVLTF
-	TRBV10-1	CASSESGVFEQYF
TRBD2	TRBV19	CASATSGGTYEQYF
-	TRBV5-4	CASSLYAYEQYF
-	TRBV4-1	CASSQEGRDYGYTF
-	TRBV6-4	CASSGGIGATQYF
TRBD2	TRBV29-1	CSVVGTSGRITGELFF
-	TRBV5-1	CASRWAPGKNAYEQYF
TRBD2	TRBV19	CASSTGTSATGELFF
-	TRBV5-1	CASSPFQGSLSNTEAFF
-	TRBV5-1	CASSLSTRGGDKQYF
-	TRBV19	CASSRGVAGELFF
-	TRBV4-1	CASSQARSAGAHTF
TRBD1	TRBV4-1	CASSQPGTALAYEQYF
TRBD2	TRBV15	CATSRVYSGGEQFF
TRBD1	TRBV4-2	CASSQARTGAYEQYF
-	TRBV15	CATSRGGPSYNEQFF
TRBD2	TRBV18	CASHPPGLASNEQFF
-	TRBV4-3	CASSQEREDAEAFF
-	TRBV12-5	CASGLVVGSANTGELFF
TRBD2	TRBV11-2	CASSHAGVQYF
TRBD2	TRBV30	CAWSEGAGVADTQYF
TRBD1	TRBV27	CASSLGTGSTYEQYF
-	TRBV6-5	CASSRTVYNSPLHF
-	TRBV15	CATSRDLPGRSNQPQHF
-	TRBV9	CASTPSGTPGGGTDTQYF
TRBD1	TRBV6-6	CASTLDRGVGQPQHF
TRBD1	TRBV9	CASSITGANAYEQYF
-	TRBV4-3	CASSRATTYSYEQYF
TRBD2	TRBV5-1	CASSFSSGRYEQYF